Shown below are 22 T cell receptor beta chains from a single sample sequenced in a study of shared clonotypes between healthy human individuals. The repertoire was sequenced with immunoSEQ multiplex PCR; TCRdb's copy has only in-frame clones and lacks some. The sample lists 2 million to 2.5 million clones, over 85% occurring once. Sequenced material: naive CD4+ T cells from PBMCs. Documented subset: CD45RA+ positively selected. The receptors shown here come from a man aged 18 to 29 in good health. Some clones in this sample may be carry-over from other donors' samples.

The V call is TRBV30, the J call TRBJ2-7; 7 bases line up with TRBD1. Germline values: CDR1 GTSNPN, CDR2 SVGIG (reference sequence). This CDR3 spans 13 amino acids. The junction had 4 bases not matched to a gene; V was cut back by 2 bases and J by 3 bases. CDR3 bases: TGTGCCTGGAGTCGACAGGGCCACTACGAGCAGTACTTC. It is translated as CAWSRQGHYEQYF. The full variable domain, with the rest looked up from reference TRBV30 and TRBJ2-7, is SQTIHQWPATLVQPVGSPLSLECTVEGTSNPNLYWYRQAAGRGLQLLFYSVGIGQISSEVPQNLSASRPQDRQFILSSKKLLLSDSGFYLCAWSRQGHYEQYFGPGTRLTVT.

Concerning this clone: The sample holds other DNA sequences that translate to the same CDR3. The V and J genes are TRBV5-4 and TRBJ2-1; D unclear. The CDR3 is 15 residues long. The V and J ends lost 1 base and 0 bases respectively, with 8 bases between them. CDR1 is SGHNT and CDR2 is YYREEE in the germline V gene (reference sequence). The CDR3 coding sequence is TGTGCCAGCAGCTTGTCTTCTAGCTCCTACAATGAGCAGTTCTTC. It is translated as CASSLSSSSYNEQFF.

This clone is a singleton in its sample. This sequence joins TRBV27 and TRBJ2-2, with a weak D call TRBD1 (5 bases). Per the germline V gene, CDR1 is MNHEY and CDR2 is SMNVEV (reference sequence). The CDR3 sequence is 14 residues long. V lost 2 bases and J 6 bases, leaving 10 bases between the germline ends. The CDR3 DNA sequence: TGTGCCAGCAGTTTACTCAGGGTACCCGGGGAGCTGTTTTTT. It encodes CASSLLRVPGELFF.

The V call is TRBV6-7, the J call TRBJ2-5; D might be TRBD1 (6 bases). TRBV6-7 is designated an ORF whose function remains uncertain. V was pared by 7 bases and J by 4 bases, with 19 bases between. CDR3 size: 15 residues. CDR3 nucleotide sequence: TGTGCCAGCACCGACAGGCCTAGTGGAGTAGAGACCCAGTACTTC. This codes for CASTDRPSGVETQYF.

The rearrangement links TRBV7-3 to TRBJ2-1; D is perhaps TRBD1 or TRBD2 (6 bases each). The CDR3 loop spans 16 amino acids. Trimming cost V 2 bases and J 4 bases, with 15 bases left between them. Germline-derived CDR1 and CDR2 are SGHTA and FQGTGA. The CDR3 spells CASSLAGQAGYNEQFF. The CDR3 region has the DNA TGTGCCAGCAGCTTAGCGGGACAAGCCGGTTACAATGAGCAGTTCTTC.

This rearrangement joins TRBV6-5 to TRBJ2-1; no clear D gene. The germline V gene encodes CDR1 MNHEY and CDR2 SVGAGI. There are 14 residues in the CDR3. Trimming left V 6 bases short and J 6 bases short, with 15 bases between. The CDR3: CASRNTVVSNEQFF. The CDR3 bases are TGTGCCAGCAGAAACACCGTAGTAAGCAATGAGCAGTTCTTC.

J is TRBJ2-1 and V is TRBV6-5, with 9 bases fitting TRBD2. Losses at the gene ends were 0 bases for V and 10 bases for J; bases not matched to a gene: 10. Germline CDR1 is MNHEY and CDR2 is SVGAGI. The CDR3 consists of 16 residues. The CDR3 loop is CASSYSSGGRAGEQFF. CDR3 in DNA: TGTGCCAGCAGTTACTCGAGTGGCGGGAGGGCCGGCGAGCAGTTCTTC.

This chain uses TRBV27 with TRBJ2-7; TRBD1 matches 11 bases. J was trimmed by 6 bases and V by 5 bases; bases with no gene match: 12. CDR1 is MNHEY, CDR2 SMNVEV, per germline (reference sequence). CDR3 length: 16 amino acids. This chain's CDR3 is CASSPGQGQGVSEQYF. CDR3 bases: TGTGCCAGCAGTCCGGGACAGGGACAGGGGGTCTCCGAGCAGTACTTC.

The rearrangement joins TRBV28 to TRBJ2-7; TRBD2 might be the D (5 bases). The CDR3 is 14 amino acids. The germline gives CDR1 MDHEN, CDR2 SYDVKM. The ends were cut back, 3 bases at V and 0 bases at J, with 9 bases in the middle. CDR3: CASSFRGGSYEQYF. In DNA form, the CDR3 reads TGTGCCAGCAGTTTCCGAGGAGGCTCCTACGAGCAGTACTTC.

This rearrangement joins TRBV5-6 to TRBJ1-5; D uncertain. V lost 0 bases to trimming and J lost 6 bases, with 10 bases between them. Per the germline V gene, CDR1 is SGHDT and CDR2 is YYEEEE. This CDR3 has 14 residues. The CDR3 loop is CASSLGPLGQPQHF. Written as DNA, the CDR3 is TGTGCCAGCAGCTTGGGCCCCCTCGGTCAGCCCCAGCATTTT.

V usage is TRBV27 and J usage is TRBJ1-1, with 10 bases fitting TRBD1. V dropped 5 bases and J dropped 4; count of bases not matched to a gene: 7. This CDR3 spans 15 amino acids. Germline V gene lookup returns CDR1 MNHEY and CDR2 SMNVEV (reference sequence). The CDR3 region has the DNA TGTGCCAGCAGTCACCGGGACAGGGGTAGCACTGAAGCTTTCTTT. Translation: CASSHRDRGSTEAFF.

This clone was detected once. This chain joins TRBV18 and TRBJ1-2, with D possibly TRBD1 on 5 matching bases. V lost 3 bases, J lost 0 bases, and 8 bases lay in between. The germline gives CDR1 KGHSH, CDR2 LQKENI. This CDR3 contains 14 residues. As DNA, the CDR3 is TGTGCCAGCTCACCGAACAGGCCTAACTATGGCTACACCTTC. As protein: CASSPNRPNYGYTF.

The gene calls are TRBV5-1 and TRBJ2-1; 9 positions match TRBD2. The CDR3 runs 15 residues. The junction had 4 bases not matched to a gene; V was cut back by 1 base and J by 5 bases. Germline V lookup: CDR1 SGHRS, CDR2 YFSETQ. CDR3 in DNA: TGCGCCAGCAGCTTGACGGCTAGCGGGAACAATGAGCAGTTCTTC. As protein: CASSLTASGNNEQFF.

This chain connects TRBV7-6 to TRBJ2-3, with D tentatively TRBD1 or TRBD2 (6 bases each). Germline CDR1 and CDR2: SGHVS and FNYEAQ. The CDR3 length is 18 residues. The V end lost 2 bases, the J end lost 4 bases, and 22 bases lay between the germline ends. The CDR3 region is CASSLRQRGRGDPDTQYF. CDR3 in DNA: TGTGCCAGCAGCTTAAGACAACGCGGTAGGGGGGACCCAGATACGCAGTATTTT.

This chain uses TRBV28 with TRBJ2-2, with 11 positions matching TRBD2. This CDR3 has 15 residues. The junction had 0 bases not matched to a gene; V was cut back by 5 bases and J by 1 base. The germline V gene encodes CDR1 MDHEN and CDR2 SYDVKM. CDR3 loop: CASSGTSGNTGELFF. The CDR3 DNA reads as TGTGCCAGCAGTGGGACTAGCGGGAACACCGGGGAGCTGTTTTTT.

This clone was seen more than once but under ten times. The chain has TRBV19 and TRBJ1-1; D unclear. The CDR3 runs to 11 residues. V lost 7 bases and J lost 5, with 8 bases in between. CDR1 is LNHDA and CDR2 is SQIVND in the germline V gene (reference sequence). The CDR3 spells CASMVRTEAFF. CDR3 in DNA: TGTGCCAGTATGGTGAGAACTGAAGCTTTCTTT. The variable domain in full, completed from reference TRBV19 and TRBJ1-1, reads DGGITQSPKYLFRKEGQNVTLSCEQNLNHDAMYWYRQDPGQGLRLIYYSQIVNDFQKGDIAEGYSVSREKKESFPLTVTSAQKNPTAFYLCASMVRTEAFFGQGTRLTVV.

The chain combines TRBV5-1 with TRBJ1-1, with TRBD1 as a possible D gene (5 bases). Germline V lookup: CDR1 SGHRS, CDR2 YFSETQ. Trimming took 1 base from V and 5 from J, leaving 15 bases between them. This CDR3 spans 15 amino acids. CDR3 DNA sequence: TGCGCCAGCAGCTTGTGGGGGAGGAGCGGGACTGAAGCTTTCTTT. This gives the protein CASSLWGRSGTEAFF.

CDR3 DNA sequence: TGTGCCAGCAGATTACGTCGGGGGAGGGGGTCCTACAATGAGCAGTTCTTC. It translates to CASRLRRGRGSYNEQFF. This rearrangement joins TRBV7-2 to TRBJ2-1, with a possible D match to TRBD2 (7 bases). CDR1 is SGHTA and CDR2 is FQGNSA in the germline V gene. Trimming cost V 6 bases and J 1 base, with 19 bases left between them. This CDR3 region has 17 residues.

V and J are TRBV6-1 and TRBJ1-2; 11 bases match TRBD1. V lost 6 bases, J lost 4 bases, and 4 bases stayed unmatched. The CDR3 runs to 14 residues. Looked up from germline, CDR1 is MNHNS and CDR2 is SASEGT. In DNA form, the CDR3 reads TGTGCCAGCAGCGGGACAGGGGGGAGCTATGGCTACACCTTC. Its translation is CASSGTGGSYGYTF.

The rearrangement links TRBV18 to TRBJ2-3, with D perhaps TRBD1 (5 bases). CDR1 and CDR2 (germline): KGHSH, LQKENI. The V end lost 5 bases, the J end lost 5 bases, and 20 bases lay between the germline ends. This CDR3 is 16 amino acids long. The CDR3 sequence: CASSYQGLVVGDTQYF. The CDR3 DNA reads TGTGCCAGCTCATATCAGGGTTTGGTCGTAGGAGATACGCAGTATTTT.

The chain links TRBV28 to TRBJ2-1; a weak D match, TRBD2 (6 bases). Germline V lookup: CDR1 MDHEN, CDR2 SYDVKM. V was trimmed by 3 bases and J by 7 bases, leaving 28 bases between them. There are 19 residues in the CDR3. The CDR3 DNA is TGTGCCAGCAGTTTTAATCGTTGGGTGGAGGGCCCGACCGGTAATGAGCAGTTCTTC. Protein: CASSFNRWVEGPTGNEQFF. The variable domain in full, completed from reference TRBV28 and TRBJ2-1, reads DVKVTQSSRYLVKRTGEKVFLECVQDMDHENMFWYRQDPGLGLRLIYFSYDVKMKEKGDIPEGYSVSREKKERFSLILESASTNQTSMYLCASSFNRWVEGPTGNEQFFGPGTRLTVL.

V is TRBV10-3 and J is TRBJ2-5; TRBD2 aligns across 13 bases. The CDR3 runs 16 residues. The junction had 5 bases not matched to a gene; V was cut back by 2 bases and J by 5 bases. CDR1 and CDR2 (germline): ENHRY, SYGVKD. The CDR3 loop reads CAISERLAGGMETQYF. CDR3 coding DNA: TGTGCCATCAGTGAGAGACTAGCGGGAGGAATGGAGACCCAGTACTTC.